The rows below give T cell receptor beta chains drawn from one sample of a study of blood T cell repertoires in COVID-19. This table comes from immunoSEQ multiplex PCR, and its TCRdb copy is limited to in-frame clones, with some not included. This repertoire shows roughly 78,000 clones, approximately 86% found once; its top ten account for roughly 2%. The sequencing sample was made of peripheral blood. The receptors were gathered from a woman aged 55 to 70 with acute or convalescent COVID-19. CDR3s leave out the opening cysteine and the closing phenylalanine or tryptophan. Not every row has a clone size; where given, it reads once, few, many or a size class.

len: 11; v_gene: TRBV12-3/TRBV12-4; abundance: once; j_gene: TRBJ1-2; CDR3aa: ASSNGQTYGYT
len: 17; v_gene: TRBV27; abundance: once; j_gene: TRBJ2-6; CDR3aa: ASSSTTGVPFSGANVLT
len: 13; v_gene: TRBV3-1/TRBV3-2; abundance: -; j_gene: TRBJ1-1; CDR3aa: ASSHRGTGNTEAF
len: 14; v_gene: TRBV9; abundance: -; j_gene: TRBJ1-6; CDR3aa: ASSVDGQQYNSPLH
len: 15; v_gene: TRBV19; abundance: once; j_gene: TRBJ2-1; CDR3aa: ASSIYSSGFSYNEQF
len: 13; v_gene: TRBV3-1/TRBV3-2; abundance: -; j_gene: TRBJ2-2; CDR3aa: ASRPSYQNTGELF
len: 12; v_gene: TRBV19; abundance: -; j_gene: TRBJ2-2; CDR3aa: ASSIAVNTGELF
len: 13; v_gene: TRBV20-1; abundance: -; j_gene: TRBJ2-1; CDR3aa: SASHGRGPYNEQF
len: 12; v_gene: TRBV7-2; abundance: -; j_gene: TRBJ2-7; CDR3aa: ASGRTGLSYEQY
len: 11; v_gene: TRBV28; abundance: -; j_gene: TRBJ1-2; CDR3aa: ASSFRRNYGYT
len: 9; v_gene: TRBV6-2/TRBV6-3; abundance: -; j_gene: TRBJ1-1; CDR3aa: ASSLGTEAF
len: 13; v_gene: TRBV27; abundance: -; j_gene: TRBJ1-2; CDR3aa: ASSLGQGGYYGYT
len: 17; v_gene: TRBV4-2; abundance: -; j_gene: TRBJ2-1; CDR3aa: ASSQDQHGTSGRIGEQF
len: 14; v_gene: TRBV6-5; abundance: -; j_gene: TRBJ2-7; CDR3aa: ASSYSSRVSSYEQY
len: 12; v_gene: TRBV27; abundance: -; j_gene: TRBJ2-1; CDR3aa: ASWIAGAYNEQF
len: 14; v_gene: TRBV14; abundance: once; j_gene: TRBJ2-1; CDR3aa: ASSSVAGRSYNEQF
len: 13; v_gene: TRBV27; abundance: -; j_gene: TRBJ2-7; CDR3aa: ASRGLAGGFYEQY
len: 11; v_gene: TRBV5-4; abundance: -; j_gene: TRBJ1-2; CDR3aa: ASSPLTGDGYT
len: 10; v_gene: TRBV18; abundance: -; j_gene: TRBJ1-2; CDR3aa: ATGSGEGGYT
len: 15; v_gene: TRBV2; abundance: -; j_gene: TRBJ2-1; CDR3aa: ASTTEGLAGGLNEQF
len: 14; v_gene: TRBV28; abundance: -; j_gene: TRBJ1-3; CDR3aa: ASSLSRDGKGGRFY
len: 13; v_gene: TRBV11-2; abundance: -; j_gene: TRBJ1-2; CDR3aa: ASSSLQGRNYGYT
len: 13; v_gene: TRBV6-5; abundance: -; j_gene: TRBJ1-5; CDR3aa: ASTWTPTSNQPQH
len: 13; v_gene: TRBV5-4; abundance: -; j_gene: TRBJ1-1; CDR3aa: ASSLDTGANTEAF
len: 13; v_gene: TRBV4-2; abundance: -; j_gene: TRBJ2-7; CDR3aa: ASSTVGQGAWEQY
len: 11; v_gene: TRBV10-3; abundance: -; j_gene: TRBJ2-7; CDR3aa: ATSGGGAYEQY
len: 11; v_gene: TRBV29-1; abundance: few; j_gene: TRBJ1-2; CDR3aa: SATTGFIYGYT
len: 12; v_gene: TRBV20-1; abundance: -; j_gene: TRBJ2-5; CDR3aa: SAIDGVIQETQY
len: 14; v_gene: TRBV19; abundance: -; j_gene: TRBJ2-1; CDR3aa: ASSPDSVSSYNEQF
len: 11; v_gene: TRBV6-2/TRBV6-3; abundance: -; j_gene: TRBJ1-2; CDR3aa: ASSYKGRNGYT
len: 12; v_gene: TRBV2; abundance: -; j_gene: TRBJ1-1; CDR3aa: ASRGLAGGSEAF
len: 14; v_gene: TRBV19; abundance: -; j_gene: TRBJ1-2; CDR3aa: ASSHDPRGANYGYT
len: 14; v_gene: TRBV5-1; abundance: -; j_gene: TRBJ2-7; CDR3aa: ASSLEVGGAGYEQY
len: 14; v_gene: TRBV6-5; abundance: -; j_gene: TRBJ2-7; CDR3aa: ASSYRPQGLHYEQY
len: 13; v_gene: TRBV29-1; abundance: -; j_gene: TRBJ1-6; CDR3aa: SVDGRVHYNSPLH
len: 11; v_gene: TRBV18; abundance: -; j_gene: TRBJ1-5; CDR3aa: ASSPSQDQPQH
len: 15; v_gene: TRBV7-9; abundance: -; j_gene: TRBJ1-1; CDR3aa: ASSYWTGRSGNTEAF
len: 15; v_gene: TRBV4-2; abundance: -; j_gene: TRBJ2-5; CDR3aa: ASSQSSSGSGRETQY
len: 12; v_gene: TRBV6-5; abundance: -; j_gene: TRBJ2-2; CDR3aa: ASPGDPETGELF
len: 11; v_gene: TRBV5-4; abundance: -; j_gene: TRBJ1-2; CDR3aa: ASSRTGVQGYT
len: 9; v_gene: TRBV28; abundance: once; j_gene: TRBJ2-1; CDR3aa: ASSSPNEQF
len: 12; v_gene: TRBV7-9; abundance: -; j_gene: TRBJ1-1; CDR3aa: ASSLALQGTEAF
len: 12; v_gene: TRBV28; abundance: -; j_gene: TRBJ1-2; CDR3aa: ASRPGTSNYGYT
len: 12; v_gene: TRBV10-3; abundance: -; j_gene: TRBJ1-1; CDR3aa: AISAGGPDTEAF
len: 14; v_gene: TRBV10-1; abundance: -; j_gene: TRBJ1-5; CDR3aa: ASSEMEGIYNQPQH
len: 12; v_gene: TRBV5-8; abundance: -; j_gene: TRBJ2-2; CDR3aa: ASSRYRSTGELF
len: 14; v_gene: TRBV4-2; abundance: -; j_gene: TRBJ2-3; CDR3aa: ASSPNRRGATDTQY
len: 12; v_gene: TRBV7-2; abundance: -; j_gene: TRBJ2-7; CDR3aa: ASSLSHNSPEQY
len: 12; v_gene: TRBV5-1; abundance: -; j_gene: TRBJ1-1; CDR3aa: ASSLGGGGTEAF
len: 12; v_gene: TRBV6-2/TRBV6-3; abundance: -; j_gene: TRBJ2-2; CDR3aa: ASSQGQGAGELF
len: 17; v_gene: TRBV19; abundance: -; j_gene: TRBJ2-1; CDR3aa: ASLPASGRGGGSYNEQF
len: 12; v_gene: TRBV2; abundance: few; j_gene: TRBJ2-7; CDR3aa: ASNKGLAGREQY
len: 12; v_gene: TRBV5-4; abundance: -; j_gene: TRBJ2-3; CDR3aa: ASSSDQKSGTQY
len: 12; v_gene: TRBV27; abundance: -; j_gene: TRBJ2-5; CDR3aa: ASTPAGSQETQY
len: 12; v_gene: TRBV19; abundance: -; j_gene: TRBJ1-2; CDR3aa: ASSILGSDYGYT